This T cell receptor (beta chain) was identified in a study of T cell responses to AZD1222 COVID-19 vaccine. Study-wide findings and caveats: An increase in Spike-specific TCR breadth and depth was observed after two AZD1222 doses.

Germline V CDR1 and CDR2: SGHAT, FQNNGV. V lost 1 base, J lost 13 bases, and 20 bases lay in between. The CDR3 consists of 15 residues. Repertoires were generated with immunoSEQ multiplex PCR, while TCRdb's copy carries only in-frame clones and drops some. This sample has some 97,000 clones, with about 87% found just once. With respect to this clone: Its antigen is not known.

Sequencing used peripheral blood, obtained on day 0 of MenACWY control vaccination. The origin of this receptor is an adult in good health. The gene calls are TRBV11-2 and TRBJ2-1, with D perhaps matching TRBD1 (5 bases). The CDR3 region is CASSLGGGALRLQFF. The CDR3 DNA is TGTGCCAGCAGCTTAGGAGGTGGGGCCCTACGGTTACAGTTCTTC.